The TCR beta chain described here comes from a study of CD8 T cells in Susac syndrome. The study's findings and limits: In total CD8+ repertoires, approximately 17 Susac-specific public clones were found, and in CD8+ TEMRA repertoires, roughly five were found. The greatest CD8+ clonal expansion in Susac occurred in TEMRA cells and in active patients.

With random hexamers, reverse transcription was performed on about 0.5 to 1 ug of RNA. By means of immunoSEQ multiplex PCR, TCR beta CDR3 spanning 54 Vbeta and 13 Jbeta underwent amplification. TCRdb re-called the immunoSEQ multiplex PCR reads through MiXCR, storing one row per CDR3 protein. The sample has around 69,000 distinct CDR3 sequences; about 94% are singletons. This CDR3 region has 17 residues. CDR1 and CDR2 (germline): MNHNS, SASEGT. V lost 1 base to trimming and J lost 0 bases, with 14 bases between them. Notes on this clonotype: Its target is unknown.

CD8+ and CD4+ blood T cells underwent TCR beta sequencing. J is TRBJ2-3 and V is TRBV6-1; D unresolved. Sequencing was carried out using CD8+ T cells from PBMCs. The source is a human donor with Susac syndrome. The CDR3 DNA is TGTGCCAGCAGTGAAGTCTCTGCAGCACCTAGCACAGATACGCAGTATTTT. Translation: CASSEVSAAPSTDTQYF.